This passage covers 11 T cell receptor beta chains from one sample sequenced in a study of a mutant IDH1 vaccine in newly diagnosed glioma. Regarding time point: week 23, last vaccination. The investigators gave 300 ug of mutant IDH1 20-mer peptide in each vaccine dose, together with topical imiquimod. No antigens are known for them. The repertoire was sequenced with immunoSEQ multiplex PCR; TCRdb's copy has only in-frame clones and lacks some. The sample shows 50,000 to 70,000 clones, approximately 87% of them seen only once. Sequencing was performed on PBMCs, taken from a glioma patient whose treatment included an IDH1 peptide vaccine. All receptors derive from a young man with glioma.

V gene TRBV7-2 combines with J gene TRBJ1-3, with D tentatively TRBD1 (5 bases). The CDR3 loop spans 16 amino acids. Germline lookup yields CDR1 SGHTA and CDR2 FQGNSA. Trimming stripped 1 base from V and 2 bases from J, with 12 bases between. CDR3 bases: TGTGCCAGCAGCTTAGAAGGGGCCGGGCCTGGAAACACCATATATTTT. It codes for CASSLEGAGPGNTIYF.

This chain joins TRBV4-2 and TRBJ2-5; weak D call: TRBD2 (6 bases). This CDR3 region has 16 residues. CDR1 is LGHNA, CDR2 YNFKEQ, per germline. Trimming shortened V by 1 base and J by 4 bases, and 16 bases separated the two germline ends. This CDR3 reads CASSQGTGRRGETQYF. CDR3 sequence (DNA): TGTGCCAGCAGCCAAGGGACCGGTAGGAGGGGAGAGACCCAGTACTTC.

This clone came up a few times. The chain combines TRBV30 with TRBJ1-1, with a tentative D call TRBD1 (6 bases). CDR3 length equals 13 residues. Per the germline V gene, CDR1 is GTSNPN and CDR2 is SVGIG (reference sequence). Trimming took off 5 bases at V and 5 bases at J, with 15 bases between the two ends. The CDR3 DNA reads TGTGCCTGGGGAAACGGGGGGCGGACTGAAGCTTTCTTT. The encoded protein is CAWGNGGRTEAFF.

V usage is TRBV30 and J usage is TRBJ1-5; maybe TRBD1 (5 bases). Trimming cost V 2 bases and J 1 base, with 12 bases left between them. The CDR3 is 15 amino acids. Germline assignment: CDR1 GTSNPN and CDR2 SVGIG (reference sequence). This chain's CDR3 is CAWSPRERSNQPQHF. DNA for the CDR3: TGTGCCTGGAGTCCCAGGGAGAGGAGCAATCAGCCCCAGCATTTT.

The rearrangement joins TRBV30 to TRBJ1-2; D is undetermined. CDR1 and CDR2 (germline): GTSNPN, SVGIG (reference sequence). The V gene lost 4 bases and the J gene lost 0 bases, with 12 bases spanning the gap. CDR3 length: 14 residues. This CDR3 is CAWTRRRSNYGYTF. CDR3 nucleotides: TGTGCCTGGACCAGACGGAGATCTAACTATGGCTACACCTTC.

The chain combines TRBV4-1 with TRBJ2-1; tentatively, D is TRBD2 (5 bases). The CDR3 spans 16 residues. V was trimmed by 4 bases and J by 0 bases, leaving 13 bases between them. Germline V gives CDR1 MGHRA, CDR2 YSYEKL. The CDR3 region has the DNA TGCGCCAGCAGCCTAGAGGGTCGCAGCTCCTACAATGAGCAGTTCTTC. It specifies CASSLEGRSSYNEQFF.

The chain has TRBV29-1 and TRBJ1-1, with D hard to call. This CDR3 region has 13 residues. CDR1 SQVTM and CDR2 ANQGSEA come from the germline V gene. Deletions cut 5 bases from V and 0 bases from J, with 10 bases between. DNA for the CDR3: TGCAGCGTTACCACGGACTTGAACACTGAAGCTTTCTTT. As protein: CSVTTDLNTEAFF.

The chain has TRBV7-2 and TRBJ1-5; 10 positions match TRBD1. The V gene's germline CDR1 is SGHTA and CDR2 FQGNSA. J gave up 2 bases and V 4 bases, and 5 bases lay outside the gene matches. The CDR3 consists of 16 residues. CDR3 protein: CASSSLGTGGNQPQHF. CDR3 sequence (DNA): TGTGCCAGCAGCTCCCTGGGGACAGGGGGCAATCAGCCCCAGCATTTT.

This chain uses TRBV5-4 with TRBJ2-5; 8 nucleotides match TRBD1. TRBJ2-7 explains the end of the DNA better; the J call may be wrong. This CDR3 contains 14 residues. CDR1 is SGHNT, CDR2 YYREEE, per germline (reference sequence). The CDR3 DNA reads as TGTGCCAGCAGCATGGGGACAGGCACCTACGAGCAGTACTTC. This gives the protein CASSMGTGTYEQYF.

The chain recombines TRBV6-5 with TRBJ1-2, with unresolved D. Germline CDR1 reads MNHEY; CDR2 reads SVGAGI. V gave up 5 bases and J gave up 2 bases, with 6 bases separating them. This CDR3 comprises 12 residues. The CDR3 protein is CASSSQNYGYTF. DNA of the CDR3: TGTGCCAGCAGTAGTCAGAACTATGGCTACACCTTC.

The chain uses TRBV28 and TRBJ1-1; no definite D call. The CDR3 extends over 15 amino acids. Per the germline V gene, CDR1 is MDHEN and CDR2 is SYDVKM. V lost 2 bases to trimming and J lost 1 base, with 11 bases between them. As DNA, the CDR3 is TGTGCCAGCAGTTTAAAGGCAGCGCCGAACACTGAAGCTTTCTTT. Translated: CASSLKAAPNTEAFF.